This is a list of T cell receptor beta chains from one sample in a study of blood T cell repertoires in COVID-19. Clones were sequenced by immunoSEQ multiplex PCR, and TCRdb holds only the in-frame ones, with some missing. The data show roughly 300,000 clones, with roughly 85% seen just once and roughly 7.8% held by the top ten. The specimen was peripheral blood. These receptors were collected from a human donor in a cohort sampled during active COVID-19. Both conserved end residues are part of each CDR3. D genes are given only for firm matches. Where a row states a size, it is once, few, many or the class of an expanded clone; other rows omit it.

DNA	CDR3	size	V	J	D
TGTGCCAGCAGTTTTCAGGGCCCTATCGGCTACACCTTC	CASSFQGPIGYTF	NA	TRBV12-3/TRBV12-4	TRBJ1-2	NA
TGTGCCAGCAGCCATCTCCGGGGAAACACAGATACGCAGTATTTT	CASSHLRGNTDTQYF	NA	TRBV7-9	TRBJ2-3	NA
TGTGCCACCAGCAGGGACAGGATGAACACTGAAGCTTTCTTT	CATSRDRMNTEAFF	NA	TRBV15	TRBJ1-1	TRBD1
TGTGCCAGCAGTTTCAATGCCTACAATGAGCAGTTCTTC	CASSFNAYNEQFF	NA	TRBV12-3/TRBV12-4	TRBJ2-1	NA
TGTGCCAGCAGCCAGGCCGCGGGACAGGAGAATTCACCCCTCCACTTT	CASSQAAGQENSPLHF	NA	TRBV4-2	TRBJ1-6	TRBD1
TGTGCCAGCAGTGAAGTGTACCGGGGCTACACCTTC	CASSEVYRGYTF	NA	TRBV6-1	TRBJ1-2	NA
TGCGCCAGCAGCCATTCCACTAAACCCCCAGGGGGCTTTTTCACTGAGCAGTTCTTC	CASSHSTKPPGGFFTEQFF	NA	TRBV4-1	TRBJ2-1	TRBD1
TGTGCCATCAGGGGGACAGGGGGAACTGAAGCTTTCTTT	CAIRGTGGTEAFF	NA	TRBV10-3	TRBJ1-1	TRBD1
TGTGCCAGCTCCCTACAGGGAATGGGCCAAGAGACCCAGTACTTC	CASSLQGMGQETQYF	NA	TRBV18	TRBJ2-5	NA
TGCGCCAGCAGCCAACGCCCCAGACAGGGCTTTACAACTAATGAAAAACTGTTTTTT	CASSQRPRQGFTTNEKLFF	NA	TRBV4-1	TRBJ1-4	TRBD1
TGCGCCAGCTCCCAACCTCCGGGGGGCGCGTCCTTCTACGAGCAGTACTTC	CASSQPPGGASFYEQYF	NA	TRBV23-1	TRBJ2-7	NA
TGTGCCAGCAGCCAAGATCATAGCGCGAACACTGAAGCTTTCTTT	CASSQDHSANTEAFF	NA	TRBV4-2	TRBJ1-1	NA
TGTGCCAGCAGTGGGACTTATCAGCCCCAGCATTTT	CASSGTYQPQHF	once	TRBV2	TRBJ1-5	NA
TGTGCCATCAGTAAGATCAGCAATGAGCAGTTCTTC	CAISKISNEQFF	NA	TRBV10-3	TRBJ2-1	NA
TGTGCCACCAGTGACCCGACTAGCGGGGGGGCCAGTGAGCAGTTCTTC	CATSDPTSGGASEQFF	NA	TRBV24-1	TRBJ2-1	TRBD2
TGTGCCAGCAGCTCCGACAGGGTTGAAGCTTTCTTT	CASSSDRVEAFF	NA	TRBV6-2/TRBV6-3	TRBJ1-1	TRBD1
TGTGCCAGCAGCCAAGTTGTCACAGGATACCACGAGCAGTACTTC	CASSQVVTGYHEQYF	NA	TRBV14	TRBJ2-7	NA
TGTGCCAGTAGTATCCCAGGGTCTGGAAACACCATATATTTT	CASSIPGSGNTIYF	NA	TRBV19	TRBJ1-3	NA